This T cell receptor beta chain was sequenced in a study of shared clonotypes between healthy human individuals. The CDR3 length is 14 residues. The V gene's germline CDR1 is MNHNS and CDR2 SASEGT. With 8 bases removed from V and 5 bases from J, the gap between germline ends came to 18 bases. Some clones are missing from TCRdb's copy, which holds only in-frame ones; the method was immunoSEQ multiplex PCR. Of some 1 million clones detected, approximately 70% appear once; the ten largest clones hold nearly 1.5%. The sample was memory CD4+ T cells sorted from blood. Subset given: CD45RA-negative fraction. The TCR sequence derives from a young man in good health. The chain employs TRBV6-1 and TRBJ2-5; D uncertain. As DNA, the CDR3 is TGTGCCAGCGAAACAGCCCCCGATAGGGAGACCCAGTACTTC. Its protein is CASETAPDRETQYF.